This TCR beta chain was recorded in a study of blood T cell repertoires in COVID-19. Across the study: The cDNA or gDNA used as material had been derived from T cells, B-cell-depleted T cells, or PBMCs.

As processed by the authors: Estimates of nucleated cell counts were drawn from the amplification of reference gene primers. Sequenced by immunoSEQ multiplex PCR; TCRdb stores in-frame clones only, minus some. V and J calls and clone size are given by that table; D and trimming were obtained from the DNA. Of 150,000 or so clones in the sample, around 83% are singletons; the top ten hold about 4%. The clonotype comes from a woman aged 45-65 years in a cohort exposed to, infected with or recovered from COVID-19 (not recorded which). Sequencing was carried out using PBMCs or T cells enriched from blood (not recorded which).

CDR3 region: CASSAGVGNQPQHF. The CDR3 DNA reads as TGTGCCAGCAGTGCGGGGGTAGGCAATCAGCCCCAGCATTTT. The V gene is TRBV6-4, the J gene TRBJ1-5; D is possibly TRBD1 (5 bases). Trimming left V 4 bases short and J 2 bases short, with 9 bases between. CDR1 is MRHNA, CDR2 SNTAGT, per germline. The CDR3 has 14 amino acids.